This TCR beta chain comes out of a study of T cell repertoires in cytomegalovirus infection. The study's findings and limits: HLA-C-restricted CMV clonotypes gave the most frequent clonotype in two of eight donors.

This clonotype was observed many times. The antigen is unknown. TCRdb reprocessed the reads via MiXCR and lists one record per CDR3 protein. The sample lists 450,000 to 600,000 distinct CDR3 sequences; around 11% were seen once. Trimming cost V 0 bases and J 6 bases; bases outside gene matches: 8. Per germline, CDR1 MGHRA and CDR2 YSYEKL. The length of the CDR3 is 17 residues. The rearrangement uses TRBV4-1 and TRBJ1-5; 10 nucleotides match TRBD1. Material: PBMCs. This sequence was found in a human donor in good health (CMV status not recorded). Some clones in this sample may be carry-over from other donors' samples. CDR3 in DNA: TGCGCCAGCAGCCAAGAGCCGGGACAGGGGATGCGTCAGCCCCAGCATTTT. Protein sequence: CASSQEPGQGMRQPQHF.